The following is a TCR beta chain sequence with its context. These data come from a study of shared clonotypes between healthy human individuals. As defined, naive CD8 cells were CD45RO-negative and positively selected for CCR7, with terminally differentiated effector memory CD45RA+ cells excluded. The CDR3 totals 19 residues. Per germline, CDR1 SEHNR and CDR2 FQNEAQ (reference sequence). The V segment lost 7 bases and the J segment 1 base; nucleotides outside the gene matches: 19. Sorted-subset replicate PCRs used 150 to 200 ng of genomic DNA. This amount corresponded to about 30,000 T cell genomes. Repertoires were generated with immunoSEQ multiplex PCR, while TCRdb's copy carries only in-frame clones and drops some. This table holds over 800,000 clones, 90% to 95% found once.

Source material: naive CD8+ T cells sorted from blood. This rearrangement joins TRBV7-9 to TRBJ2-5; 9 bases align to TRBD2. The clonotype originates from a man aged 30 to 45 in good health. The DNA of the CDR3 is TGTGCCAGCACCCAATTGACTAGCGGTAATACTAGAATCCAAGAGACCCAGTACTTC. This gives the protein CASTQLTSGNTRIQETQYF.